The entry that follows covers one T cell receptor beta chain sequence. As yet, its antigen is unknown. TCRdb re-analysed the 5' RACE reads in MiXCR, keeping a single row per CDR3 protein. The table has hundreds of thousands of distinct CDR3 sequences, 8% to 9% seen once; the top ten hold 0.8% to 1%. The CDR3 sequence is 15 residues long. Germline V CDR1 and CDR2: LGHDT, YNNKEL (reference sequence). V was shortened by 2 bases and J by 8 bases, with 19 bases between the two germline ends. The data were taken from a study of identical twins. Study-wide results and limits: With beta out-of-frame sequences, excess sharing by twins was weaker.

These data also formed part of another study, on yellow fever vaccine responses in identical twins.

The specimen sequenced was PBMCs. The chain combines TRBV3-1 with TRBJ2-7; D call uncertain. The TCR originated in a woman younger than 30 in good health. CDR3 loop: CASSQTRPGYLQQYF. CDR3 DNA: TGTGCCAGCAGCCAAACCCGCCCAGGTTACCTACAGCAGTACTTC.